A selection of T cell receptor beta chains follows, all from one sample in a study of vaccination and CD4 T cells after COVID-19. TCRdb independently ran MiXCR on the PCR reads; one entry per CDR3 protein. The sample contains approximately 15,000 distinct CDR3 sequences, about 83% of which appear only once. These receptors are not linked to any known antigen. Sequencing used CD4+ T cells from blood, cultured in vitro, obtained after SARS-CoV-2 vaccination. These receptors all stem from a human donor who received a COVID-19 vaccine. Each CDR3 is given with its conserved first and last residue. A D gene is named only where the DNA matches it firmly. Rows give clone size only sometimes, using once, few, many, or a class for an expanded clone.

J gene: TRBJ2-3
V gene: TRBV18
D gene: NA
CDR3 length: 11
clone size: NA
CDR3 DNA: TGTGCCAGCTCACCAAGGGACGTCGGGTATTTT
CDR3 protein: CASSPRDVGYF

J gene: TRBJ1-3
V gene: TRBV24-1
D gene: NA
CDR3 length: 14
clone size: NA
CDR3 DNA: TGTGCCACCAGTGACGGCCGCTCTGGAAACACCATATATTTT
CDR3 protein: CATSDGRSGNTIYF

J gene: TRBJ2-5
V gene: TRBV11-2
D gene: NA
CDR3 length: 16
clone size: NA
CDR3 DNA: TGTGCCAGCAGCCCCAGGTGGGGGAGGGGGGAAGAGACCCAGTACTTC
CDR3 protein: CASSPRWGRGEETQYF

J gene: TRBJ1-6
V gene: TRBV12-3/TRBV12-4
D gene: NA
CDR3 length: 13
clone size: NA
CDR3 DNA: TGTGCCAGCAGTTTAGCGGGGGGAATACCCCTCCACTTT
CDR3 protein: CASSLAGGIPLHF

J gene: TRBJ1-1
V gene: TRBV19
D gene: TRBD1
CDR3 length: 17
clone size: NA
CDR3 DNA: TGTGCCAGTAGTGGGGTGAGGACAGGGAGCATGAACACTGAAGCTTTCTTT
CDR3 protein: CASSGVRTGSMNTEAFF

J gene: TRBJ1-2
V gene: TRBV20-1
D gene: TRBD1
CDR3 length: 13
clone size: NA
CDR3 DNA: TGCAGTGCCAAAAAAGGCGGGACAGGCCTCTACACCTTC
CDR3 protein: CSAKKGGTGLYTF

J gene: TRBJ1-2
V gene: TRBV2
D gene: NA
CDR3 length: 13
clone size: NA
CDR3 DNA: TGTGCCAGCAGCCCCGACAGGCAATATGGCTACACCTTC
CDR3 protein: CASSPDRQYGYTF

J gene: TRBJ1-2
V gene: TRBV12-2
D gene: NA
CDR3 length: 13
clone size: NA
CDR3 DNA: TGTGCAAGTCGCGGCAGGGGCCGCTATGGCTACACCTTC
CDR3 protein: CASRGRGRYGYTF

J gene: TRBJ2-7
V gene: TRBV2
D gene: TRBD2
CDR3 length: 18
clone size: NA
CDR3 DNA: TGTGCCAGCAGTGAAGCCACTAGCGGGGGTCACCGAAACTACGAGCAGTACTTC
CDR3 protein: CASSEATSGGHRNYEQYF

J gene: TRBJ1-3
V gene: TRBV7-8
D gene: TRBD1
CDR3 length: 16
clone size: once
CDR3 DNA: TGTGCCAGCAGCCCCAGGGGGGGGTTCGCTGGAAACACCATATATTTT
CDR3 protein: CASSPRGGFAGNTIYF

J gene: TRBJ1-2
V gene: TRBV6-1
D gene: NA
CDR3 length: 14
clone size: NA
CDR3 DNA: TGTGCCAGCAGTGAAACCCGGGACAACTATGGCTACACCTTC
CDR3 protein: CASSETRDNYGYTF

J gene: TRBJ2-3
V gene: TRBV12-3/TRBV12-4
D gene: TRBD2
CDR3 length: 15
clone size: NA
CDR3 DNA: TGTGCCAGCAGTTTACGGGGGGGCCGGAGAGATACGCAGTATTTT
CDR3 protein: CASSLRGGRRDTQYF

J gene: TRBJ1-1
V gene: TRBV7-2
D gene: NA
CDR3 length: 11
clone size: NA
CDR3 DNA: TGTGCCAGCAGCTTTTCGAGACAAGCTTTCTTT
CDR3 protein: CASSFSRQAFF

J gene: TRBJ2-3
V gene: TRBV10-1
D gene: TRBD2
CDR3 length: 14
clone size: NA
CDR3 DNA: TGCGCCAGCAGTTTAGCGGGGGTCACAGATACGCAGTATTTT
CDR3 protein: CASSLAGVTDTQYF

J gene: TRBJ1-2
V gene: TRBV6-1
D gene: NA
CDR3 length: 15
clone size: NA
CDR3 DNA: TGTGCCAGCAGATTCCCGGGACGTAAAAACTATGGCTACACCTTC
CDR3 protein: CASRFPGRKNYGYTF

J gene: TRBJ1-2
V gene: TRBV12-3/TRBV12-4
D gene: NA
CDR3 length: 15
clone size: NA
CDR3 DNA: TGTGCCAGCAGTTTACGGGGGCGGAAGGACTATGGCTACACCTTC
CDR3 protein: CASSLRGRKDYGYTF

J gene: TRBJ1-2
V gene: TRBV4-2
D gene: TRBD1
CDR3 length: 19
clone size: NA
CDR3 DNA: TGTGCCAGCAGCCAAGACGGACTCAGGGGGCGATTCGCTAACTATGGCTACACCTTC
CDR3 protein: CASSQDGLRGRFANYGYTF

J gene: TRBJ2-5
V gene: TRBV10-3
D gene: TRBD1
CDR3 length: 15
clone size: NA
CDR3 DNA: TGTGCCATCAGAATGGGACAGAACCCCAAAGAGACCCAGTACTTC
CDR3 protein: CAIRMGQNPKETQYF

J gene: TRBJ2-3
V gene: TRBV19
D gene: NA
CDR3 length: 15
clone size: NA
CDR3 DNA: TGTGCCAGCTCCAACCAGGCAGGATGGGGAGATACGCAGTATTTT
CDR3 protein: CASSNQAGWGDTQYF

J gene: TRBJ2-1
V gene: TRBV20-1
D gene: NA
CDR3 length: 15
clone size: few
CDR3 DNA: TGCAGTGCTAGGCGATTACGGGGGTACTACAATGAGCAGTTCTTC
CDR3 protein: CSARRLRGYYNEQFF

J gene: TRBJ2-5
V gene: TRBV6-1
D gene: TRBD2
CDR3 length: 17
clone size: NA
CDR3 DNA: TGTGCCAGCAGAAGCACTAGCGGGGGGGCGTACCAAGAGACCCAGTACTTC
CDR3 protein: CASRSTSGGAYQETQYF

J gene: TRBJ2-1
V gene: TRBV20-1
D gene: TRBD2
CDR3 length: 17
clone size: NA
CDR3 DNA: TGCAGTGCTGCACCGGGACTAGCGGGGGGGCGGTACAATGAGCAGTTCTTC
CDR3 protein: CSAAPGLAGGRYNEQFF

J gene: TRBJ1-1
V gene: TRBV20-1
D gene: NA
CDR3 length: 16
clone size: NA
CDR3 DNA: TGCAGTGCTAGAGATGGGGCAGGGGCTGACGATGCTAAAGCTTTCTTT
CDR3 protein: CSARDGAGADDAKAFF

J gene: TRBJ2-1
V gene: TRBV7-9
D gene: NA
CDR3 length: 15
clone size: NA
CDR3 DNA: TGTGCCAGCAGCTTAGCAGTAGGTAGCGTCAATGAGCAGTTCTTC
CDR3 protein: CASSLAVGSVNEQFF

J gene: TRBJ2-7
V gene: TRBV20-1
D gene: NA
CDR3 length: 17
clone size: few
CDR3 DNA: TGCAGTGCTAGAGATGCTCGGAGGGACACAACTAGCCACGGGCAGTACTTC
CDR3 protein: CSARDARRDTTSHGQYF

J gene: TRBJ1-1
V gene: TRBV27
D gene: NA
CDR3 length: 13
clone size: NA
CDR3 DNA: TGTGCCAGCAGCCGCCCTGGGGGGACTGAAGCTTTCTTT
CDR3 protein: CASSRPGGTEAFF

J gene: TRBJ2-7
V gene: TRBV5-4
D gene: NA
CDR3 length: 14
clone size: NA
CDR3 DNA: TGTGCCAGCAGCTTGGGGGGTTTTGGATTCGAGCAGTACTTC
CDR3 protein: CASSLGGFGFEQYF

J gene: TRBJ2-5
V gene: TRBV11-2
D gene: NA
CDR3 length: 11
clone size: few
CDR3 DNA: TGTGCCAGCAGCTCCGGGGGGACCCAGTACTTC
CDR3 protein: CASSSGGTQYF

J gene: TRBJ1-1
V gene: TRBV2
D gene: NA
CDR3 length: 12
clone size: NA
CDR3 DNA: TGTGCCAGCAGGGAAGGGGGGTATGAAGCTTTCTTT
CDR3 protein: CASREGGYEAFF